The next 3 T cell receptor beta chains were all read from a single sample in a study of cytomegalovirus exposure and HLA in healthy donors. Primers: 60 Vbeta forward and 13 Jbeta reverse. TCRdb keeps only in-frame clones here, not all; method: immunoSEQ multiplex PCR. Recorded for this sample: approximately 130,000 clones. Source material: PBMCs. The source of these receptors is a woman aged 60 to 75 in good health and CMV-seronegative.

J is TRBJ2-3 and V is TRBV10-3; the match to TRBD2 covers 9 bases. Germline CDR1 ENHRY, CDR2 SYGVKD. The CDR3 runs to 15 residues. Trimming took 2 bases from V and 4 from J; bases not matched to a gene: 4. CDR3 DNA: TGTGCCATCAGTGAGGGGCGGGAGGGCCCAGATACGCAGTATTTT. It translates to CAISEGREGPDTQYF.

The chain recombines TRBV9 with TRBJ1-5; 8 bases line up with TRBD1. Losses at the gene ends were 0 bases for V and 7 bases for J; bases not matched to a gene: 12. Germline V gene data show CDR1 as SGDLS and CDR2 as YYNGEE. CDR3 length: 17 amino acids. CDR3 sequence (DNA): TGTGCCAGCAGCGTAGCAAGAGACAGGGGTGCATGGCAGCCCCAGCATTTT. Its translation is CASSVARDRGAWQPQHF. The variable domain in full, with the rest retrieved from reference TRBV9 and TRBJ1-5, is DSGVTQTPKHLITATGQRVTLRCSPRSGDLSVYWYQQSLDQGLQFLIQYYNGEERAKGNILERFSAQQFPDLHSELNLSSLELGDSALYFCASSVARDRGAWQPQHFGDGTRLSIL.

This chain uses TRBV6-6 with TRBJ2-6; 8 nucleotides agree with TRBD1. CDR1 MNHNY and CDR2 SVGAGI come from the germline V gene (reference sequence). V dropped 8 bases and J dropped 2; count of bases not matched to a gene: 8. This CDR3 is 16 amino acids long. The CDR3 DNA reads as TGTGCCAGCGAAAGACAGGGGAAAACTGGGGCCAACGTCCTGACTTTC. The encoded protein is CASERQGKTGANVLTF.